Listed below are T cell receptor beta chains from one sample, sequenced in a study of blood T cell repertoires in COVID-19. Here immunoSEQ multiplex PCR was the method, and the copy in TCRdb shows in-frame clones only, minus some. The sample lists roughly 200,000 clones, around 82% occurring once. The sequencing input was peripheral blood. Every receptor here comes from a man in his forties or fifties with active or convalescent COVID-19. The CDR3 runs from the conserved cysteine through the conserved F or W.

j_call | v_call | cdr3_aa
TRBJ2-5 | TRBV9 | CASSVGGGTSGYQETQYF
TRBJ2-5 | TRBV11-3 | CASSQGLALQETQYF
TRBJ2-1 | TRBV6-5 | CASSPLAVNNEQFF
TRBJ2-2 | TRBV6-5 | CASRSRTAGELFF
TRBJ1-2 | TRBV2 | CASSKSGTNFGYTF
TRBJ1-1 | TRBV30 | CAWSGGTGGTEAFF
TRBJ1-1 | TRBV6-2/TRBV6-3 | CASSYGTRAFF
TRBJ2-3 | TRBV20-1 | CSASGLAEITDTQYF
TRBJ1-5 | TRBV5-6 | CASSLGTGRGQPQHF
TRBJ1-4 | TRBV9 | CASSVAGTGEKLFF
TRBJ2-5 | TRBV5-1 | CASSLNSGKMFETQYF
TRBJ2-1 | TRBV5-8 | CASSFLGTGGYNEQFF
TRBJ1-5 | TRBV4-2 | CASSQETGGTGVFQPQHF
TRBJ2-7 | TRBV24-1 | CATSEDDRGEQYF
TRBJ2-1 | TRBV3-1/TRBV3-2 | CASSLGRGNNEQFF
TRBJ2-7 | TRBV6-2/TRBV6-3 | CASSSPSGTGGLEQYF